This T cell receptor beta chain was sequenced for a study of T cells in Graves' hyperthyroidism and ophthalmopathy. Study conclusions and caveats: The model made its ophthalmopathy prediction, and onset followed a median approximately 6 months later.

Diagnosis relied on clinical symptoms, serum thyroxine and TRAb, thyroid ultrasound and orbital computed tomography. To note about this clonotype: The antigen is unknown.

Authors of the study amplified TCR beta CDR3 regions from RNA transcripts. First-round RT-PCR with HTBI primers amplified the TCR CDR3 region. TCRdb re-called the multiplex PCR reads with MiXCR, one entry per CDR3 protein. The sample contains about 570,000 distinct CDR3 sequences, about 45% of which appear only once. Germline lookup yields CDR1 DFQATT and CDR2 SNEGSKA (reference sequence). The CDR3 loop spans 11 amino acids. V lost 6 bases, J lost 5 bases, and 10 bases lay in between. The rearrangement links TRBV20-1 to TRBJ1-1, with a weak D call TRBD1 (5 bases). The sequence derives from an adult woman with Graves' disease, either hyperthyroidism or ophthalmopathy (not recorded which). The sequencing sample was made of peripheral blood or thyroid tissue (not recorded which). CDR3 sequence: CSAEGLTEAFF. CDR3 DNA sequence: TGCAGTGCCGAGGGGTTGACTGAAGCTTTCTTT.